This T cell receptor (beta chain) is from a study of Graves' ophthalmopathy and Graves' hyperthyroidism. Study outcomes and limitations: The majority of expanded thyroid clonotypes above 0.001 frequency also occurred in blood.

Comment on this clonotype: Its target is unknown.

The V gene's germline CDR1 is SQVTM and CDR2 ANQGSEA. The CDR3 sequence is 14 residues long. The V gene lost 4 bases and the J gene lost 2 bases, with 14 bases spanning the gap. As the template, RNA transcripts were used to amplify TCR beta CDR3 regions. Investigators did first-round RT-PCR with HTBI primers, then second-round multiplex PCR. From the multiplex PCR reads, TCRdb called clonotypes with MiXCR, one entry per CDR3 protein. This table holds approximately 700,000 distinct CDR3 sequences, 35% to 50% found once. The chain is built from TRBV29-1 and TRBJ2-5; no clear D. The TCR comes from an adult man with Graves' ophthalmopathy. Sequences were obtained from peripheral blood. In nucleotides, the CDR3 is TGCAGCGTTGGCCTAACGGGTGAGCAAGAGACCCAGTACTTC. Its translation: CSVGLTGEQETQYF.